These T cell receptor beta chains were read from a single sample in a study of CD8 T cells in Susac syndrome. Each CDR3 protein is one row after TCRdb ran MiXCR on the immunoSEQ multiplex PCR reads. The profile shows 150,000 to 200,000 distinct CDR3 sequences, 93% of them singletons. The sequenced sample was CD4+ T cells from PBMCs. These receptors were collected from a human donor with multiple sclerosis. Both conserved end residues are part of each CDR3. The D gene is left open where the match is weak. Only part of the rows carry a size: once, few, many, or a class if the clone is expanded.

CASSGTTGLISPLHF,TGCGCCAGCAGCGGAACGACAGGGCTGATCTCACCCCTCCACTTT,TRBD1,TRBV5-1,TRBJ1-6,.
CASRESGNTIYF,TGTGCCAGCAGGGAGAGCGGAAACACCATATATTTT,.,TRBV2,TRBJ1-3,.
CASSLSTRTYMNTEAFF,TGTGCCAGCAGTTTATCGACTCGGACGTATATGAACACTGAAGCTTTCTTT,.,TRBV27,TRBJ1-1,.
CASSVAIGLPSTDTQYF,TGTGCCAGCAGCGTAGCCATAGGGCTTCCTAGCACAGATACGCAGTATTTT,.,TRBV9,TRBJ2-3,.
CASSLRELLNSPLHF,TGTGCCAGCAGCTTGAGGGAGTTGTTGAATTCACCCCTCCACTTT,.,TRBV7-8,TRBJ1-6,.
CASSPRQSPNTEAFF,TGTGCCAGCAGCCCGAGACAGTCCCCGAACACTGAAGCTTTCTTT,.,TRBV3-1,TRBJ1-1,.
CSARDVGETQYF,TGCAGTGCTAGAGATGTTGGGGAGACCCAGTACTTC,.,TRBV20-1,TRBJ2-5,.
CASSFGARGGNTIYF,TGTGCCAGCAGTTTCGGCGCTCGGGGAGGAAACACCATATATTTT,.,TRBV28,TRBJ1-3,.
CASSEGLAGLNEQFF,TGTGCCAGCAGCGAGGGACTAGCGGGCTTGAATGAGCAGTTCTTC,TRBD2,TRBV11-2,TRBJ2-1,.
CSAVGTLGYEQYF,TGCAGTGCCGTCGGGACTTTGGGCTACGAGCAGTACTTC,.,TRBV20-1,TRBJ2-7,.
CASSRGMAVNTEAFF,TGCGCCAGCAGCCGGGGGATGGCTGTGAACACTGAAGCTTTCTTT,.,TRBV4-3,TRBJ1-1,.
CASSAGDRNYGYTF,TGTGCCAGCAGTGCCGGGGACAGGAACTATGGCTACACCTTC,TRBD1,TRBV28,TRBJ1-2,.
CAISESEAFYGYTF,TGTGCCATCAGTGAGTCGGAGGCCTTCTATGGCTACACCTTC,.,TRBV10-3,TRBJ1-2,.
CASSQDWSGLATNEKLFF,TGCGCCAGCAGCCAAGATTGGTCAGGGTTAGCGACTAATGAAAAACTGTTTTTT,.,TRBV4-3,TRBJ1-4,.
CASRYSPYEQYF,TGTGCCAGCAGGTACAGCCCCTACGAGCAGTACTTC,.,TRBV6-6,TRBJ2-7,.
CASSPGLAGVYNEQFF,TGTGCCAGCAGCCCGGGACTAGCGGGGGTCTACAATGAGCAGTTCTTC,TRBD2,TRBV13,TRBJ2-1,.
CASSQMTGGNYEQYF,TGTGCCAGCAGTCAGATGACGGGGGGGAACTACGAGCAGTACTTC,TRBD2,TRBV12-3/TRBV12-4,TRBJ2-7,once
CASSHRDRGLGEQFF,TGTGCCAGCAGCCACCGGGACAGGGGGCTCGGGGAGCAGTTCTTC,TRBD1,TRBV6-2/TRBV6-3,TRBJ2-1,once
CSAPRWQSTDTQYF,TGCAGTGCTCCAAGGTGGCAGAGCACAGATACGCAGTATTTT,.,TRBV20-1,TRBJ2-3,.
CASSDHPLGTDTQYF,TGTGCCAGCAGTGACCATCCCCTGGGCACAGATACGCAGTATTTT,.,TRBV6-6,TRBJ2-3,.
CSVGGRGYYEQYF,TGCAGCGTTGGGGGCAGGGGGTACTACGAGCAGTACTTC,TRBD1,TRBV29-1,TRBJ2-7,.
CASSFKAGRSYEQYF,TGTGCCAGCAGTTTTAAGGCGGGGAGGTCCTACGAGCAGTACTTC,.,TRBV28,TRBJ2-7,.
CASSPARGQSTDTQYF,TGTGCCAGCAGTCCTGCCCGGGGTCAAAGCACAGATACGCAGTATTTT,.,TRBV12-3/TRBV12-4,TRBJ2-3,.
CASSVQDPRTIQYF,TGTGCCAGCAGCGTACAGGATCCCCGAACCATTCAGTACTTC,.,TRBV12-3/TRBV12-4,TRBJ2-4,.
CSARVVGSSNTEAFF,TGCAGTGCTAGAGTCGTGGGCAGCTCTAACACTGAAGCTTTCTTT,.,TRBV20-1,TRBJ1-1,.
CATSAPLSEQFF,TGTGCCACCAGTGCCCCCCTAAGTGAGCAGTTCTTC,.,TRBV24-1,TRBJ2-1,.
CASSPPDQVHGYTF,TGTGCCAGCTCACCACCGGATCAGGTCCATGGCTACACCTTC,.,TRBV18,TRBJ1-2,once
CASSVGGLASTQYF,TGTGCCAGCAGCGTAGGGGGACTAGCGTCGACCCAGTACTTC,TRBD2,TRBV9,TRBJ2-5,.
CASSLLGARWNEAFF,TGTGCCAGCAGTTTACTGGGGGCGCGGTGGAATGAAGCTTTCTTT,.,TRBV28,TRBJ1-1,.
CASSLTYTGELFF,TGTGCCAGCAGCTTAACTTACACCGGGGAGCTGTTTTTT,.,TRBV7-2,TRBJ2-2,.
CASSLGGPNYGYTF,TGTGCCAGCAGCTTGGGAGGGCCTAACTATGGCTACACCTTC,.,TRBV5-4,TRBJ1-2,.
CSARGVGANVLTF,TGCAGTGCTAGAGGGGTCGGGGCCAACGTCCTGACTTTC,.,TRBV20-1,TRBJ2-6,.
CASSLGRGGHHEQYF,TGCGCCAGCAGCTTGGGGCGCGGGGGCCACCACGAGCAGTACTTC,.,TRBV5-1,TRBJ2-7,.
CSGARDILTDTQYF,TGCAGCGGTGCCCGGGACATCCTCACAGATACGCAGTATTTT,.,TRBV29-1,TRBJ2-3,.
CASSPFRDTNGYTF,TGTGCCAGCTCACCTTTTAGGGATACGAATGGCTACACCTTC,.,TRBV18,TRBJ1-2,.
CSARTELETGELFF,TGCAGTGCTAGAACGGAATTAGAAACCGGGGAGCTGTTTTTT,.,TRBV20-1,TRBJ2-2,.
CASTRPGLGDTQYF,TGTGCCAGCACCCGCCCAGGCCTGGGAGATACGCAGTATTTT,.,TRBV3-1,TRBJ2-3,.
CASSQDRGISYGYTF,TGCGCCAGCAGCCAGGACAGGGGTATTAGCTATGGCTACACCTTC,TRBD1,TRBV5-1,TRBJ1-2,.
CASSHGLAGWQYF,TGTGCCAGCAGTCACGGACTAGCGGGATGGCAGTACTTC,TRBD2,TRBV6-2/TRBV6-3,TRBJ2-7,.
CAWSSTGGTQPQHF,TGTGCCTGGAGTTCGACAGGGGGCACTCAGCCCCAGCATTTT,TRBD1,TRBV30,TRBJ1-5,.
CATNPRTSGSYNEQFF,TGTGCCACCAACCCCCGGACTAGCGGTTCATACAATGAGCAGTTCTTC,TRBD2,TRBV19,TRBJ2-1,.
CASSYTSGGTSYNEQFF,TGTGCCAGCAGTTATACTAGCGGGGGCACCTCCTACAATGAGCAGTTCTTC,TRBD2,TRBV6-2/TRBV6-3,TRBJ2-1,.
CASSPRVAGDNEQFF,TGTGCCAGCAGCCCCCGGGTAGCGGGGGACAATGAGCAGTTCTTC,TRBD2,TRBV7-2,TRBJ2-1,.
CARGQLSSYNSPLHF,TGTGCCAGGGGACAGTTAAGCTCCTATAATTCACCCCTCCACTTT,TRBD1,TRBV2,TRBJ1-6,.
CASSVARSNEQFF,TGTGCCAGCAGCGTAGCCCGTTCGAATGAGCAGTTCTTC,.,TRBV9,TRBJ2-1,.
CSAITERNTEAFF,TGCAGCGCTATAACAGAGAGGAACACTGAAGCTTTCTTT,.,TRBV29-1,TRBJ1-1,once
CASSMRPRAQETQYF,TGTGCCAGCAGTATGCGACCTAGGGCCCAAGAGACCCAGTACTTC,.,TRBV2,TRBJ2-5,.
CAISESILREAREQYF,TGTGCCATCAGTGAGTCGATTTTGCGGGAGGCTCGCGAGCAGTACTTC,TRBD2,TRBV10-3,TRBJ2-7,.
CASSQQGQGATNTYEQYF,TGTGCCAGCAGCCAGCAAGGACAGGGCGCCACAAATACCTACGAGCAGTACTTC,TRBD1,TRBV3-1,TRBJ2-7,.
CASSISWTGTGKTQYF,TGTGCCAGCAGTATCTCGTGGACAGGGACCGGGAAGACCCAGTACTTC,TRBD1,TRBV7-8,TRBJ2-5,.
CASSSLVADTQYF,TGTGCCAGCAGTTCGTTGGTCGCAGATACGCAGTATTTT,.,TRBV27,TRBJ2-3,.
CASSLGASTDTQYF,TGCGCCAGCAGCTTGGGGGCTAGCACAGATACGCAGTATTTT,.,TRBV5-1,TRBJ2-3,few
CASSLVGQGFSGELFF,TGTGCCAGCAGCTTAGTGGGACAGGGATTTTCCGGGGAGCTGTTTTTT,TRBD1,TRBV7-2,TRBJ2-2,.
CASSSGGTVNTEAFF,TGTGCCAGCAGTTCAGGCGGGACGGTGAACACTGAAGCTTTCTTT,.,TRBV12-3/TRBV12-4,TRBJ1-1,.
CASSEVPRGPQHF,TGTGCCAGCAGCGAGGTCCCAAGGGGGCCCCAGCATTTT,.,TRBV2,TRBJ1-5,.
CAISVDYSNQPQHF,TGTGCCATCAGTGTAGACTATAGCAATCAGCCCCAGCATTTT,.,TRBV10-3,TRBJ1-5,.
CASLLAASTDTQYF,TGTGCCAGCCTACTAGCGGCTAGCACAGATACGCAGTATTTT,TRBD2,TRBV7-9,TRBJ2-3,.
CASSEQGARNTEAFF,TGTGCCAGCAGCGAACAGGGGGCGCGGAACACTGAAGCTTTCTTT,TRBD1,TRBV2,TRBJ1-1,.